This T cell receptor (beta chain) was recovered during a study of shared clonotypes between healthy human individuals. Background on the study: Every donor yielded three CD4 naive, three CD4 memory, two CD8 naive and one CD8 memory plate. General study findings and limits: The study found lower generation probabilities in non-shared clonotypes than in those shared by all four donors.

Trimming removed 0 bases from V and 5 bases from J, with 11 bases in between. The germline V gene has CDR1 SGHNT and CDR2 YYREEE (reference sequence). The CDR3 consists of 14 residues. The table came from immunoSEQ multiplex PCR; TCRdb's copy has only in-frame clones and leaves some out. The sample has some 1,400,000 clones, roughly 96% seen once. To note about this clone: The antigen is undetermined.

This clonotype was obtained from a man under 40 in good health. The source material was naive CD4+ T cells sorted from blood. Subset reported: CD45RA+ positively selected. The chain carries TRBV5-4 and TRBJ1-1; a weak D match, TRBD1 (5 bases). This CDR3 reads CASSLDAGWTEAFF. The CDR3 nucleotides read TGTGCCAGCAGCTTGGATGCAGGGTGGACTGAAGCTTTCTTT.